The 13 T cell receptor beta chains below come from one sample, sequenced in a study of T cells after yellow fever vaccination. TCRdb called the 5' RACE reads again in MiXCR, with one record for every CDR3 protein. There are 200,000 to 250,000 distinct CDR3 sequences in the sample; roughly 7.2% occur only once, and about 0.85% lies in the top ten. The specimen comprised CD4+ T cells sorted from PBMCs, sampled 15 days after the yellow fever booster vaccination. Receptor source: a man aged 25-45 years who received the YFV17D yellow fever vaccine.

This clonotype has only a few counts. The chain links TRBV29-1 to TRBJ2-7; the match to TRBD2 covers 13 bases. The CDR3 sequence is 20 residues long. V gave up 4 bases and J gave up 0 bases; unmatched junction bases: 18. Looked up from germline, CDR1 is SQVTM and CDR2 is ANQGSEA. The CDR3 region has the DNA TGCAGCGTTGGGCGGTGGAGGGCGCGGACTAGCGGGAGTAGCTCCTACGAGCAGTACTTC. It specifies CSVGRWRARTSGSSSYEQYF.

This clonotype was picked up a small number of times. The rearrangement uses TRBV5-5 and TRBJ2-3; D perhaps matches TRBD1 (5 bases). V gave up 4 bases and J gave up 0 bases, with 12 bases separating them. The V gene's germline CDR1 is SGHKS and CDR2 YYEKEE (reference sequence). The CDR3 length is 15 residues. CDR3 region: CASSLGHRSTDTQYF. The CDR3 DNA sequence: TGTGCCAGCAGCCTGGGGCACCGCAGCACAGATACGCAGTATTTT.

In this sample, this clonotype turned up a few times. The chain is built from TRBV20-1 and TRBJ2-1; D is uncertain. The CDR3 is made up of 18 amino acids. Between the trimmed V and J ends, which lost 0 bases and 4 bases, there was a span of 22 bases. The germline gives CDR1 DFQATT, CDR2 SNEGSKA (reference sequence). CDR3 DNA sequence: TGCAGTGCTAGAGATGCCCCCAAAATTCTACAACCATACAATGAGCAGTTCTTC. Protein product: CSARDAPKILQPYNEQFF.

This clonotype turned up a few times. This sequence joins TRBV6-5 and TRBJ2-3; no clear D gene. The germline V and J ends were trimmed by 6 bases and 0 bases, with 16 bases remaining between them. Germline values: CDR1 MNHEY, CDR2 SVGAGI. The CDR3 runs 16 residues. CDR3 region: CASSRTKVRSTDTQYF. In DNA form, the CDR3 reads TGTGCCAGCAGCCGTACTAAGGTCAGAAGCACAGATACGCAGTATTTT.

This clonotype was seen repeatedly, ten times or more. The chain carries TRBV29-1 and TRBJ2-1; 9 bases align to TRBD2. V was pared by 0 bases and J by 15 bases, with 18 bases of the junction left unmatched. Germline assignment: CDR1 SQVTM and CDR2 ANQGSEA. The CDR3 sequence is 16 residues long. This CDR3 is CSVEEPGGRAFEALFF. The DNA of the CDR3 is TGCAGCGTTGAAGAACCAGGCGGGAGGGCCTTTGAAGCTCTGTTCTTC.

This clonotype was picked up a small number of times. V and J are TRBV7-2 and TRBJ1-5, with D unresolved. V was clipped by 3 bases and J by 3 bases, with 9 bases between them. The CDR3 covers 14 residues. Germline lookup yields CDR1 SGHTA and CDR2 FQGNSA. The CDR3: CASSFRGANQPQHF. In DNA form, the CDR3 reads TGTGCCAGCAGCTTCAGAGGAGCCAATCAGCCCCAGCATTTT.

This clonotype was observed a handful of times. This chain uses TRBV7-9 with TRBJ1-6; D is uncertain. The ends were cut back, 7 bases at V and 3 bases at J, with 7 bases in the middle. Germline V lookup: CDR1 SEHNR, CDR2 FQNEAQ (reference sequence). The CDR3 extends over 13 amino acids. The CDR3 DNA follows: TGTGCCAGCAATGGGCGCTATAATTCACCCCTCCACTTT. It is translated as CASNGRYNSPLHF. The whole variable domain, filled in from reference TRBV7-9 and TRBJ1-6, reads DTGVSQNPRHKITKRGQNVTFRCDPISEHNRLYWYRQTLGQGPEFLTYFQNEAQLEKSRLLSDRFSAERPKGSFSTLEIQRTEQGDSAMYLCASNGRYNSPLHFGNGTRLTVT.

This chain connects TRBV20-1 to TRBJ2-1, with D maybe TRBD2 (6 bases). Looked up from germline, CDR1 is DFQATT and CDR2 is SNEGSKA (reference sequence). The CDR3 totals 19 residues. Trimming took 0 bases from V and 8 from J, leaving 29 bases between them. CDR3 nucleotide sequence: TGCAGTGCTAGAGATGATGGAGGGAGGCGTAAACGGCAGAAGGATGAGCAGTTCTTC. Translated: CSARDDGGRRKRQKDEQFF.

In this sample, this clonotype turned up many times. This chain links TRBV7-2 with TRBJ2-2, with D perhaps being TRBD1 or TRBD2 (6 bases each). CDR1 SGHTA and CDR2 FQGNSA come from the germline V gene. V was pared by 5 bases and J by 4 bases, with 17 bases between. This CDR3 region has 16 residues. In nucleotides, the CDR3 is TGTGCCAGCAGCCAGAGACTAGGGGGATCCACCGGGGAGCTGTTTTTT. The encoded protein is CASSQRLGGSTGELFF.

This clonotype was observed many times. CDR3 sequence (DNA): TGTGCCAGCAGTCTCACAGGGCCGGAGCAGCCCCAGCATTTT. Translated: CASSLTGPEQPQHF. This chain joins TRBV12-3 or TRBV12-4 and TRBJ1-5; possibly TRBD1 for D (6 bases). The CDR3 sequence is 14 residues long. Trimming shortened V by 5 bases and J by 7 bases, and 15 bases separated the two germline ends.

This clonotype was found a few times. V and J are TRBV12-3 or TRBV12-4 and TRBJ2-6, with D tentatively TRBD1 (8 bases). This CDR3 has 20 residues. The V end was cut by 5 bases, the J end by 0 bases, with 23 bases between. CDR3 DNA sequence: TGTGCCAGCAGTGGCCTCCCGGACAGGGAGGGGTCCTCTGGGGCCAACGTCCTGACTTTC. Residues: CASSGLPDREGSSGANVLTF.

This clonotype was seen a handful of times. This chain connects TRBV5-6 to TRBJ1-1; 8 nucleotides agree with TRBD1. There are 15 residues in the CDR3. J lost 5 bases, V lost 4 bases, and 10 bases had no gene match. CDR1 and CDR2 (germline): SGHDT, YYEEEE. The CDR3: CASSTTGGKVTEAFF. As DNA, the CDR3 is TGTGCCAGCAGCACCACAGGGGGAAAGGTGACTGAAGCTTTCTTT.

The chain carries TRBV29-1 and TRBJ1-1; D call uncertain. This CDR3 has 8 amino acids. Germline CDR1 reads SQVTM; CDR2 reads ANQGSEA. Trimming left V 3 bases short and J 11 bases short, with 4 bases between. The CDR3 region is CSVDRAFF. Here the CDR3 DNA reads TGCAGCGTTGATCGTGCTTTCTTT. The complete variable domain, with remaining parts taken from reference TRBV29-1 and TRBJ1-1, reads SAVISQKPSRDICQRGTSLTIQCQVDSQVTMMFWYRQQPGQSLTLIATANQGSEATYESGFVIDKFPISRPNLTFSTLTVSNMSPEDSSIYLCSVDRAFFGQGTRLTVV.